The 21 T cell receptor beta chains below come from one sample, sequenced in a study of T cells in Graves' hyperthyroidism and ophthalmopathy. RNA transcripts were the template for amplifying TCR beta CDR3 regions. The HTBI primer set was used in a first-round RT-PCR of the TCR CDR3. TCRdb redid the calling of the multiplex PCR reads with MiXCR, one entry per CDR3 protein. Here the sample spans a few hundred thousand distinct CDR3 sequences, roughly an eighth being singletons. Sequencing was done on a sample of blood. The receptors derive from a woman aged 18-29 years with Graves' hyperthyroidism.

The chain joins TRBV29-1 to TRBJ1-2; D remains ambiguous. With 1 base removed from V and 2 bases from J, the gap between germline ends came to 8 bases. The CDR3 extends over 13 amino acids. CDR1 is SQVTM, CDR2 ANQGSEA, per germline. CDR3 coding DNA: TGCAGCGTTGAAGCTGCTGGAAACTATGGCTACACCTTC. Protein product: CSVEAAGNYGYTF.

This clonotype was detected only a few times. The chain couples TRBV24-1 to TRBJ2-2, with 10 nucleotides matching TRBD1. This CDR3 contains 16 residues. The germline gives CDR1 KGHDR, CDR2 SFDVKD. Losses at the gene ends were 7 bases for V and 8 bases for J; bases not matched to a gene: 12. CDR3 sequence (DNA): TGTGCCACCAGCCCGACACGACAGGGGGCATCGGGGGAGCTGTTTTTT. Translation: CATSPTRQGASGELFF.

This chain links TRBV4-1 with TRBJ2-1, with 10 bases lining up with TRBD2. V shed 2 bases and J 10 bases; nucleotides not matched to a gene: 11. Germline lookup yields CDR1 MGHRA and CDR2 YSYEKL. The length of the CDR3 is 16 residues. CDR3 sequence (DNA): TGCGCCAGCAGCCAATACCGGCTAGCGGGGGCAGCGGAGCAGTTCTTC. Protein sequence: CASSQYRLAGAAEQFF.

This clonotype was observed a few times. The J gene is TRBJ2-1, the V gene TRBV5-1, with 12 bases that match TRBD2. Trimming removed 5 bases from V and 9 bases from J; junction bases left unmatched: 3. CDR1 and CDR2 from the germline V gene are SGHRS and YFSETQ. The CDR3 sequence is 13 residues long. CDR3 DNA sequence: TGCGCCAGCAGGACTAGCGGGAGCGTTGAGCAGTTCTTC. Its protein product is CASRTSGSVEQFF.

V usage is TRBV27 and J usage is TRBJ2-1; maybe TRBD2 (6 bases). The CDR3 extends over 14 amino acids. The V gene lost 3 bases and the J gene lost 5 bases, with 11 bases spanning the gap. Germline CDR1 MNHEY, CDR2 SMNVEV (reference sequence). This chain's CDR3 is CASSFRERHNEQFF. CDR3 DNA: TGTGCCAGCAGTTTTCGGGAGAGGCACAATGAGCAGTTCTTC.

Notes on this clonotype: A junction boundary mismatches the germline segment, possibly from a read error. The chain links TRBV7-7 to TRBJ2-2; TRBD2 is a possible D gene (5 bases). The CDR3 is 12 residues long. Germline V gene lookup returns CDR1 SSHAT and CDR2 FNYEAQ (reference sequence). CDR3 in DNA: TGTGCTAGCAGCTGGCCGGGGGGGGAGCTGTTTTTT. Translating it yields CASSWPGGELFF.

At least ten counts were recorded for this clonotype. The chain links TRBV6-6 to TRBJ2-3; TRBD2 aligns across 14 bases. V lost 0 bases, J lost 3 bases, and 11 bases stayed unmatched. The V gene's germline CDR1 is MNHNY and CDR2 SVGAGI (reference sequence). The CDR3 has 20 amino acids. The CDR3 region is CASSYSYPGTSGSLTDTQYF. Written as DNA, the CDR3 is TGTGCCAGCAGTTACTCGTACCCCGGGACTAGCGGGAGTTTGACAGATACGCAGTATTTT.

This clonotype was counted many times. The V and J genes are TRBV5-1 and TRBJ2-3, with D perhaps matching TRBD1 (6 bases). Trimming stripped 0 bases from V and 5 bases from J, with 16 bases between. The CDR3 runs to 16 residues. Germline lookup yields CDR1 SGHRS and CDR2 YFSETQ. CDR3 in DNA: TGCGCCAGCAGCTTGGTCGGGACAAACCTGGGAGATACGCAGTATTTT. Translated: CASSLVGTNLGDTQYF.

This clonotype was counted many times. This chain joins TRBV2 and TRBJ2-7; 13 nucleotides match TRBD2. CDR3 length: 16 residues. Germline V CDR1 and CDR2: SNHLY, FYNNEI. The V segment lost 7 bases and the J segment 2 bases; nucleotides outside the gene matches: 8. The CDR3 region has the DNA TGTGCCAGCACAGGAACTAGCGGGAGGGTGCCCTACGAGCAGTACTTC. Its translation is CASTGTSGRVPYEQYF.

To note about this clonotype: Given the absence of the conserved phenylalanine or tryptophan at the CDR3 end, a read error is likely. This sequence joins TRBV20-1 and TRBJ2-7; D is ambiguous. The germline CDR1 and CDR2 sequences are DFQATT and SNEGSKA (reference sequence). Trimming pared 1 base from V and 6 bases from J, leaving 16 bases between. The CDR3 loop spans 14 amino acids. The CDR3 loop reads CSARAVVGFGEQYL. The CDR3 bases are TGCAGTGCTAGAGCCGTTGTGGGATTTGGCGAGCAGTACCTC.

This clonotype occurred a few times. The rearrangement links TRBV30 to TRBJ2-3; possible D gene TRBD2, 6 bases. The CDR3 covers 15 residues. Trimming pared 2 bases from V and 4 bases from J, leaving 16 bases between. Germline CDR1 GTSNPN, CDR2 SVGIG (reference sequence). The CDR3 reads CAWSFLGGRADTQYF. The DNA of the CDR3 is TGTGCCTGGAGTTTCCTGGGGGGAAGGGCAGATACGCAGTATTTT.

This clonotype was counted many times. One junction end disagrees with the germline gene, perhaps due to a read error. The V gene is TRBV7-7, the J gene TRBJ1-1, with D uncertain. CDR1 is SSHAT, CDR2 FNYEAQ, per germline (reference sequence). This CDR3 has 13 residues. CDR3 region: CASSFRVDTEAFF. In nucleotides, the CDR3 is TGTGCTAGCAGCTTTAGGGTCGACACTGAAGCTTTCTTT.

The genes are TRBV16 and TRBJ2-6; no clear D gene. CDR1 and CDR2 (germline): KGHSY, FQNENV. This CDR3 has 16 amino acids. Trimming stripped 4 bases from V and 0 bases from J, with 10 bases between. The CDR3 region has the DNA TGTGCCAGCAGCCTTACTTTGAGCTCTGGGGCCAACGTCCTGACTTTC. It is translated as CASSLTLSSGANVLTF.

This clonotype was observed a handful of times. This rearrangement joins TRBV27 to TRBJ2-1, with 10 nucleotides matching TRBD2. J lost 8 bases, V lost 5 bases, and 9 bases had no gene match. In germline, CDR1 is MNHEY, CDR2 SMNVEV (reference sequence). The CDR3 totals 15 residues. CDR3 region: CASSGPSGSLDEQFF. DNA of the CDR3: TGTGCCAGCAGTGGACCTAGCGGGAGTTTGGATGAGCAGTTCTTC.

This clonotype was recorded at least ten times. The V and J genes are TRBV20-1 and TRBJ1-1; possibly TRBD1 for D (6 bases). The V gene lost 2 bases and the J gene lost 1 base, with 20 bases spanning the gap. There are 17 residues in the CDR3. CDR1 is DFQATT, CDR2 SNEGSKA, per germline (reference sequence). This CDR3 is CSARSLGQGKSNTEAFF. CDR3 coding DNA: TGCAGTGCTAGATCCCTCGGTCAGGGGAAATCGAACACTGAAGCTTTCTTT.

This clonotype was counted between two and nine times. The chain couples TRBV9 to TRBJ2-3, with 9 bases that match TRBD2. V dropped 1 base and J dropped 5; count of bases not matched to a gene: 8. The germline gives CDR1 SGDLS, CDR2 YYNGEE. The CDR3 loop spans 16 amino acids. CDR3 nucleotides: TGTGCCAGCAGCGTAATGACTAGCGGAGGGGTAGATACGCAGTATTTT. This codes for CASSVMTSGGVDTQYF.

This clonotype was picked up a small number of times. CDR3 coding DNA: TGCAGTGCCCCATTTCGAGGGAGCAATGAGCAGTTCTTC. Translated, it gives CSAPFRGSNEQFF. The gene calls are TRBV20-1 and TRBJ2-1, with D tentatively TRBD2 (5 bases). The germline V gene has CDR1 DFQATT and CDR2 SNEGSKA (reference sequence). The CDR3 totals 13 residues. Trimming cost V 6 bases and J 6 bases, with 15 bases left between them.

This clonotype was seen ten or more times. This chain connects TRBV10-1 to TRBJ1-1; tentative D call: TRBD1 (6 bases). Per the germline V gene, CDR1 is WNHNN and CDR2 is SYGVQD (reference sequence). V was cut by 7 bases and J by 5 bases, with 17 bases left in between. The CDR3 sequence is 14 residues long. The CDR3 nucleotides are TGCGCCAGCAAATCTCGCCAGGGGTCAACTGAAGCTTTCTTT. Its protein product is CASKSRQGSTEAFF.

This clonotype was seen a handful of times. The CDR3, as DNA: TGCAGTGCTAGAGGTCCCCGGCCGGGACCGGGTCCTTGGGAGCAGTACTTC. Translated, it gives CSARGPRPGPGPWEQYF. The chain employs TRBV20-1 and TRBJ2-7; the D call may be TRBD1 or TRBD2 (5 bases each). Germline lookup yields CDR1 DFQATT and CDR2 SNEGSKA (reference sequence). CDR3 length: 17 amino acids. The V end lost 1 base, the J end lost 7 bases, and 26 bases lay between the germline ends.

Turning to this clonotype: A read error may explain this, as a much larger clone is one base away. The chain combines TRBV6-1 with TRBJ2-7; 10 nucleotides agree with TRBD2. The CDR3 extends over 14 amino acids. V gave up 2 bases and J gave up 4 bases; unmatched junction bases: 2. Germline lookup yields CDR1 MNHNS and CDR2 SASEGT. CDR3 residues: CASSELAGAYEQYF. The CDR3 bases are TGTGCCAGCAGTGAACTAGCGGGAGCGTACGAGCAGTACTTC.

This clonotype occurred many times. The genes are TRBV3-1 and TRBJ1-1; unclear D gene. The germline CDR1 and CDR2 sequences are LGHDT and YNNKEL (reference sequence). V was pared by 1 base and J by 5 bases, with 8 bases between. There are 13 residues in the CDR3. The CDR3 DNA sequence: TGTGCCAGCAGCCAAGTTCGGGGTACTGAAGCTTTCTTT. This sequence encodes CASSQVRGTEAFF. The entire variable domain, with the rest obtained from reference TRBV3-1 and TRBJ1-1, is as follows: DTAVSQTPKYLVTQMGNDKSIKCEQNLGHDTMYWYKQDSKKFLKIMFSYNNKELIINETVPNRFSPKSPDKAHLNLHINSLELGDSAVYFCASSQVRGTEAFFGQGTRLTVV.